This entry lists 23 T cell receptor beta chains sequenced from one sample in a study of T-cell reconstitution after alpha-beta-depleted transplantation in children. It was with unique molecular identifiers that the TCRbeta library was prepared. TCRdb re-called the PCR reads through MiXCR, storing one row per CDR3 protein. The table records about 440,000 distinct CDR3 sequences, approximately 41% of them present only once. The specimen comprised PBMCs, sampled before TCRalphabeta/CD19-depleted stem cell transplant. These receptors came from a girl aged 2 to 10 with aplastic anemia, due to receive a stem cell transplant.

The rearrangement links TRBV5-1 to TRBJ1-4, with 9 positions matching TRBD1. This CDR3 spans 16 amino acids. Germline CDR1 is SGHRS and CDR2 is YFSETQ. Trimming removed 4 bases from V and 4 bases from J; junction bases left unmatched: 8. The CDR3 reads CASSPGTGRDNEKLFF. The DNA of the CDR3 is TGCGCCAGCAGCCCCGGGACAGGGCGAGATAATGAAAAACTGTTTTTT.

This clonotype has a count of ten or more. V usage is TRBV7-9 and J usage is TRBJ2-2, with 8 bases aligning to TRBD2. Germline V gives CDR1 SEHNR, CDR2 FQNEAQ (reference sequence). The ends lost 2 bases at V and 4 bases at J; junction bases unmatched: 0. This CDR3 has 14 amino acids. The CDR3 is CASSLREGTGELFF. CDR3 in DNA: TGTGCCAGCAGCTTACGGGAGGGCACCGGGGAGCTGTTTTTT.

This clonotype was seen ten or more times. This sequence joins TRBV11-2 and TRBJ2-1, with 8 positions matching TRBD2. The germline gives CDR1 SGHAT, CDR2 FQNNGV. The CDR3 is 15 residues long. The J segment lost 8 bases and the V segment lost 3 bases, leaving 9 bases of the junction unmatched. This chain's CDR3 is CASSFRPAGVDEQFF. The CDR3 DNA sequence: TGTGCCAGCAGCTTTCGTCCAGCGGGAGTGGATGAGCAGTTCTTC.

The chain employs TRBV6-1 and TRBJ1-2; D is perhaps TRBD1 (6 bases). Germline V gene sequence: CDR1 MNHNS, CDR2 SASEGT. The CDR3 loop spans 14 amino acids. Trimming took off 10 bases at V and 0 bases at J, with 15 bases between the two ends. The chain's CDR3 is CATGGALANYGYTF. In DNA, the CDR3 is TGTGCCACCGGGGGGGCCTTAGCTAACTATGGCTACACCTTC.

Many counts were recorded for this clonotype. The V and J genes are TRBV24-1 and TRBJ2-7, with 7 positions matching TRBD1. This CDR3 region has 14 residues. In germline, CDR1 is KGHDR, CDR2 SFDVKD. J lost 2 bases, V lost 3 bases, and 3 bases had no gene match. CDR3 protein: CATSDPGTAYEQYF. CDR3 in DNA: TGTGCCACCAGTGATCCCGGGACAGCCTACGAGCAGTACTTC.

The gene calls are TRBV4-2 and TRBJ2-7, with TRBD2 matching 7 bases. V dropped 1 base and J dropped 0; count of bases not matched to a gene: 6. Germline V gene data show CDR1 as LGHNA and CDR2 as YNFKEQ. This CDR3 region has 16 residues. Here the CDR3 reads CASSQGLASGSYEQYF. In nucleotides, the CDR3 is TGTGCCAGCAGCCAAGGTTTGGCTAGCGGCTCCTACGAGCAGTACTTC.

V is TRBV24-1 and J is TRBJ2-1; D may correspond to TRBD1 or TRBD2 (5 bases each). There are 18 residues in the CDR3. With 3 bases removed from V and 5 bases from J, the gap between germline ends came to 22 bases. CDR1 and CDR2 from the germline V gene are KGHDR and SFDVKD. CDR3 loop: CATSDPAPRDASHNEQFF. DNA of the CDR3: TGTGCCACCAGTGATCCCGCCCCCAGGGACGCGTCCCACAATGAGCAGTTCTTC.

The chain couples TRBV6-5 to TRBJ2-1, with 14 bases that match TRBD2. Per the germline V gene, CDR1 is MNHEY and CDR2 is SVGAGI. V dropped 0 bases and J dropped 5; count of bases not matched to a gene: 3. The CDR3 length is 17 residues. This CDR3 is CASSYSGLAGANNEQFF. DNA of the CDR3: TGTGCCAGCAGTTACTCGGGACTAGCGGGAGCTAACAATGAGCAGTTCTTC.

The genes are TRBV5-1 and TRBJ2-5; 7 bases agree with TRBD1. CDR1 and CDR2 from the germline V gene are SGHRS and YFSETQ. The J segment lost 4 bases and the V segment lost 4 bases, leaving 7 bases of the junction unmatched. The CDR3 sequence is 14 residues long. The CDR3 loop is CASSTQQGRETQYF. In DNA, the CDR3 is TGCGCCAGCAGCACGCAACAGGGGAGAGAGACCCAGTACTTC.

V and J are TRBV12-3 or TRBV12-4 and TRBJ2-7; 10 bases align to TRBD2. V dropped 3 bases and J dropped 2; count of bases not matched to a gene: 4. The CDR3 is made up of 15 amino acids. The CDR3 coding sequence is TGTGCCAGCAGTTTTGGAGCGGGAGGGCCCTACGAGCAGTACTTC. As protein: CASSFGAGGPYEQYF.

The V gene is TRBV27, the J gene TRBJ1-5; unclear D gene. Trimming took off 2 bases at V and 8 bases at J, with 7 bases between the two ends. Germline CDR1 MNHEY, CDR2 SMNVEV (reference sequence). The CDR3 contains 12 residues. CDR3 coding DNA: TGTGCCAGCAGTTTAGTCGGGGAGCCCCAGCATTTT. This sequence encodes CASSLVGEPQHF.

The CDR3 coding sequence is TGCGCCAGCAGCCACCCTAGCGGGGGGCACCGGGAGCTGTTTTTT. It is translated as CASSHPSGGHRELFF. This rearrangement joins TRBV4-1 to TRBJ2-2; 11 positions match TRBD2. The CDR3 runs to 15 residues. V lost 3 bases and J lost 9; bases outside the gene matches: 6. Germline V gene lookup returns CDR1 MGHRA and CDR2 YSYEKL.

The CDR3 reads CSARVQGSQSSYNEQFF. CDR3 nucleotides: TGCAGTGCTAGAGTGCAGGGCAGTCAGAGCTCCTACAATGAGCAGTTCTTC. J is TRBJ2-1 and V is TRBV20-1; possible D gene TRBD1, 5 bases. The CDR3 has 17 amino acids. V dropped 1 base and J dropped 0 bases, with 16 bases sitting between them. The germline gives CDR1 DFQATT, CDR2 SNEGSKA (reference sequence).

This clonotype was counted ten times or more. CDR3 sequence: CASSLGRREQYF. The CDR3 bases are TGTGCCAGCAGCTTAGGCCGAAGGGAGCAGTACTTC. The V gene is TRBV13, the J gene TRBJ2-7, with unresolved D. The V and J ends lost 0 bases and 7 bases respectively, with 7 bases between them. Per the germline V gene, CDR1 is PRHDT and CDR2 is FYEKMQ (reference sequence). The CDR3 extends over 12 amino acids.

The chain links TRBV20-1 to TRBJ2-1; 11 nucleotides agree with TRBD2. Germline CDR1 DFQATT, CDR2 SNEGSKA (reference sequence). The CDR3 runs to 16 residues. V was pared by 5 bases and J by 0 bases, with 6 bases of the junction left unmatched. The CDR3 loop is CSAQSLAGGSYNEQFF. The CDR3, as DNA: TGCAGTGCTCAGTCTCTAGCGGGGGGCTCCTACAATGAGCAGTTCTTC.

This clonotype was recorded a few times. This rearrangement joins TRBV6-1 to TRBJ2-2, with D uncertain. This CDR3 contains 16 residues. In germline, CDR1 is MNHNS, CDR2 SASEGT. V was clipped by 4 bases and J by 0 bases, with 12 bases between them. The CDR3 sequence: CASSVGWGSNTGELFF. The CDR3 DNA reads TGTGCCAGCAGTGTTGGCTGGGGTTCGAACACCGGGGAGCTGTTTTTT.

This clonotype was detected ten times or more. This chain uses TRBV7-3 with TRBJ2-1, with 8 bases lining up with TRBD1. CDR3 length: 15 residues. V shed 4 bases, J shed 7 bases, and the junction held 9 bases outside the gene matches. Germline V gene sequence: CDR1 SGHTA, CDR2 FQGTGA. The CDR3 DNA is TGTGCCAGCAGCTCCCCTTTGAGACAGGGGAATGAGCAGTTCTTC. Translation gives CASSSPLRQGNEQFF.

The V and J genes are TRBV5-1 and TRBJ2-2, with D possibly being TRBD2 (5 bases). This CDR3 has 16 residues. CDR1 and CDR2 from the germline V gene are SGHRS and YFSETQ. The V gene lost 0 bases and the J gene lost 4 bases, with 13 bases spanning the gap. The CDR3 spells CASSLVLSAGTGELFF. The CDR3 DNA reads TGCGCCAGCAGCTTGGTTCTCAGCGCGGGCACCGGGGAGCTGTTTTTT.

This clonotype showed up many times. V and J are TRBV24-1 and TRBJ2-1; 12 nucleotides agree with TRBD2. Unmatched junction bases numbered 3, after V lost 6 bases and J lost 7 bases. Germline V CDR1 and CDR2: KGHDR, SFDVKD. This CDR3 comprises 14 residues. The DNA of the CDR3 is TGTGCCACCAGTATCGGGACTAGCGGGAATGAGCAGTTCTTC. As protein: CATSIGTSGNEQFF.

This clonotype was counted only a few times. The V and J genes are TRBV6-2 or TRBV6-3 and TRBJ2-7; TRBD2 is a possible D gene (6 bases). The CDR3 consists of 14 residues. Germline V gene data show CDR1 as MNHEY and CDR2 as SVGEGT. Trimming took 9 bases from V and 2 from J, leaving 17 bases between them. CDR3 sequence reads: CASYDQRAPYEQYF. The CDR3 coding sequence is TGTGCCAGTTACGACCAGCGGGCCCCCTACGAGCAGTACTTC.

In its sample, this clonotype was seen once. J is TRBJ1-1 and V is TRBV28; D gene uncertain. Trimming removed 3 bases from V and 3 bases from J, with 17 bases in between. The CDR3 runs to 16 residues. Germline loops: CDR1 MDHEN, CDR2 SYDVKM. CDR3 sequence: CASSLVPGVGDTEAFF. The DNA for the CDR3 is TGTGCCAGCAGTTTGGTCCCGGGCGTCGGAGACACTGAAGCTTTCTTT.

This clonotype has a count of ten or more. The chain is built from TRBV28 and TRBJ2-7; 8 bases are a match to TRBD1. CDR1 and CDR2 (germline): MDHEN, SYDVKM. The CDR3 has 14 amino acids. J was trimmed by 3 bases and V by 1 base; bases with no gene match: 2. CDR3 in amino acids: CASSLSGTGYEQYF. CDR3 sequence (DNA): TGTGCCAGCAGTTTATCCGGGACAGGCTACGAGCAGTACTTC.

The V and J genes are TRBV5-1 and TRBJ2-1; D uncertain. The germline V gene encodes CDR1 SGHRS and CDR2 YFSETQ. The CDR3 has 15 amino acids. V gave up 0 bases and J gave up 7 bases, with 14 bases separating them. The DNA for the CDR3 is TGCGCCAGCAGCTTGGCCGTGATGTACCCAAATGAGCAGTTCTTC. This encodes CASSLAVMYPNEQFF. Full variable domain (outside the CDR3, taken from reference TRBV5-1 and TRBJ2-1): KAGVTQTPRYLIKTRGQQVTLSCSPISGHRSVSWYQQTPGQGLQFLFEYFSETQRNKGNFPGRFSGRQFSNSRSEMNVSTLELGDSALYLCASSLAVMYPNEQFFGPGTRLTVL.